These 2 T cell receptor beta chains share one sample of origin, sequenced in a study of T cells in Graves' hyperthyroidism and ophthalmopathy. The CDR3 regions of TCR beta were amplified from RNA transcripts. With the HTBI primer set, the TCR CDR3 went through a first round of RT-PCR. TCRdb redid the calling of the multiplex PCR reads with MiXCR, one entry per CDR3 protein. The data show a few hundred thousand distinct CDR3 sequences, about 18% seen once. The specimen was blood. These receptors all stem from a woman between 45 and 60 years old with Graves' hyperthyroidism.

The rearrangement joins TRBV5-5 to TRBJ2-7; D call uncertain. V dropped 4 bases and J dropped 1 base, with 18 bases sitting between them. Per the germline V gene, CDR1 is SGHKS and CDR2 is YYEKEE (reference sequence). CDR3 length: 16 residues. The CDR3 reads CASSIDVRSQSYEQYV. The CDR3 DNA reads TGTGCCAGCAGCATTGACGTAAGGTCGCAATCCTACGAGCAGTACGTC.

This clonotype was picked up many times. The rearrangement links TRBV11-2 to TRBJ2-7, with D maybe TRBD1 (5 bases). CDR3 length: 16 residues. V lost 2 bases to trimming and J lost 0 bases, with 14 bases between them. Germline V lookup: CDR1 SGHAT, CDR2 FQNNGV. CDR3 protein: CASSLLRGRSSYEQYF. In DNA, the CDR3 is TGTGCCAGCAGCTTATTAAGGGGAAGGAGCTCCTACGAGCAGTACTTC.